In its sample, the clone carrying this T cell receptor (beta chain) was seen once. This entry comes from a study of blood T cell repertoires in COVID-19. CDR1 is PRHDT, CDR2 FYEKMQ, per germline (reference sequence). CDR3 length equals 13 residues. V gave up 2 bases and J gave up 9 bases; unmatched junction bases: 1. In the authors' workflow: It was from reference gene primer amplification that nucleated cell counts were estimated. Produced via immunoSEQ multiplex PCR; TCRdb's table is partial and in-frame only. The V and J calls and clone size come from that table; D and trimming were worked out from the DNA. The table includes about 99,000 clones, more than 65% detected once.

Sequencing used peripheral blood. The clonotype comes from a woman of 80 years or more with active or convalescent COVID-19. The gene calls are TRBV13 and TRBJ1-6, with 7 positions matching TRBD1. The CDR3 reads CASSLQGGSPLHF. CDR3 sequence (DNA): TGTGCCAGCAGCTTACAGGGGGGTTCACCCCTCCACTTT.